This T cell receptor beta chain was identified during a study of T cell repertoires in cytomegalovirus infection. TCRdb analysed the reads with MiXCR anew, one entry per CDR3 protein. The sample lists 700,000 to 850,000 distinct CDR3 sequences, around a third occurring once. This clonotype occurred once. The antigen is unknown. Findings and caveats of the study: The cumulative frequency of public TCR beta families identified carriers of CMV plus the relevant HLA.

Germline CDR1 reads SGDLS; CDR2 reads YYNGEE. The CDR3 extends over 15 amino acids. Trimming removed 5 bases from V and 4 bases from J, with 16 bases in between. This chain links TRBV9 with TRBJ2-1; tentative D call: TRBD1 (6 bases). The clonotype originates from a human donor in good health (CMV status not recorded). Some clones in this sample may be carry-over from other donors' samples. Sample: cultured CD8+ T cells from PBMCs, taken from culture after CMV antigen stimulation. The CDR3 protein is CASSVDGTPYNEQFF. In DNA form, the CDR3 reads TGTGCCAGCAGTGTCGACGGGACACCGTACAATGAGCAGTTCTTC.